Sequencing of this T cell receptor (beta chain) was carried out in a study of blood T cells in healthy people across ages. A J-beta primer mix and a sample-barcoded 5' primer were used in a second PCR of about 6 to 12 cycles. TCRdb processed the 5' RACE reads anew with MiXCR; each CDR3 protein has one entry. The sample lists approximately 1.5 million distinct CDR3 sequences; about 31% were seen once. CDR3 length: 12 amino acids. Trimming left V 0 bases short and J 7 bases short, with 6 bases between. The gene calls are TRBV12-3 or TRBV12-4 and TRBJ1-1; D not certain. Sequencing was performed on blood. This sequence was found in a woman younger than 45 in good health. CDR3 DNA: TGTGCCAGCAGTTTAGCCGGATTTGAAGCTTTCTTT. It is translated as CASSLAGFEAFF.